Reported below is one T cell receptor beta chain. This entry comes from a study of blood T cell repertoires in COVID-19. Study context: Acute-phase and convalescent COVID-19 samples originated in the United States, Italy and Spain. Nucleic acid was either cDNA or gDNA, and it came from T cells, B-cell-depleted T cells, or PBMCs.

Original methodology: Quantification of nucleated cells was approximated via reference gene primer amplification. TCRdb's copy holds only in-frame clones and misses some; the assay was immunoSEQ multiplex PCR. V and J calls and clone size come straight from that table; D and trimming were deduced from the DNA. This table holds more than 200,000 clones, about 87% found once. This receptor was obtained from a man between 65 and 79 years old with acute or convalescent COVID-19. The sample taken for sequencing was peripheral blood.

The CDR3 nucleotides read TGTGCCAGCAGCTTGGGACAGGGTTTATTCTACGAGCAGTACTTC. Encoded protein: CASSLGQGLFYEQYF. The V call is TRBV9, the J call TRBJ2-7; 9 bases are a match to TRBD1. V trimming: 4 bases; J trimming: 3 bases; junction bases outside the gene matches: 8. CDR1 is SGDLS, CDR2 YYNGEE, per germline. This CDR3 has 15 amino acids.